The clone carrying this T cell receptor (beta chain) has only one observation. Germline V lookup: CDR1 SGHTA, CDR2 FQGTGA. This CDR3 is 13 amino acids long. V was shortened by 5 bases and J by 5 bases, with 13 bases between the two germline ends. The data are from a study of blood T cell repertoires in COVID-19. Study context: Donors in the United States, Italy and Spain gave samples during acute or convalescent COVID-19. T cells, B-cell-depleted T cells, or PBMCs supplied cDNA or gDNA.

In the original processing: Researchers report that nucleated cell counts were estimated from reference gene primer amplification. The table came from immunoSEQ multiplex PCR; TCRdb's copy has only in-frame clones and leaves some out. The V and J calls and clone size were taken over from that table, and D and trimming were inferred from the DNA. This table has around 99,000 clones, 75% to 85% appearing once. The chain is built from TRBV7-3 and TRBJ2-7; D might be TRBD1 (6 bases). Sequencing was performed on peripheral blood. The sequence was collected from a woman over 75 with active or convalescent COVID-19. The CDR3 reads CASSLGQTNEQYF. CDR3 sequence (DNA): TGTGCCAGCAGCCTAGGACAGACTAACGAGCAGTACTTC.